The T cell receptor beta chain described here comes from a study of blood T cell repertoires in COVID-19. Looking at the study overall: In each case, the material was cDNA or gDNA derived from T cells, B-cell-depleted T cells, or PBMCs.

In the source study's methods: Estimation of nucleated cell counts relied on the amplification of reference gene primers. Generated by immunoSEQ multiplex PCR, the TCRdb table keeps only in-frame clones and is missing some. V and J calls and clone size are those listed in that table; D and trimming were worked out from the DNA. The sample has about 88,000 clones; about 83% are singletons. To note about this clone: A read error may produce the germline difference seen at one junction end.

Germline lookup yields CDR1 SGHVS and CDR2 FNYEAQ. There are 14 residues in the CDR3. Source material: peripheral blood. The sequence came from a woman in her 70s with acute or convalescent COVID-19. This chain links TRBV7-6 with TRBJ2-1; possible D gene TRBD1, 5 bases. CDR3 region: CASCFDSSYNEQFF. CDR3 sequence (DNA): TGTGCCAGCTGCTTTGACAGCTCCTACAATGAGCAGTTCTTC.